Ten or more counts support the clone carrying this TCR beta chain. Indicated time point: newly diagnosed GD, antithyroid drugs for less than 3 months. Following extraction of RNA from PBMCs, that RNA was used to make the TCR library. These data belong to a study of regulatory T cells in long-lasting Graves disease. Study-level background: Those Graves' patients who were newly diagnosed had been on antithyroid drugs under 3 months.

This CDR3 is built from 16 residues. V was cut by 6 bases and J by 0 bases, with 16 bases left in between. Arm-PCR of CDR3 regions and iRepertoire HTBI primers were used to build TCR beta libraries. TCRdb re-analysed the multiplex PCR reads in MiXCR, keeping a single row per CDR3 protein. The table shows 300,000 to 400,000 distinct CDR3 sequences, with 16% occurring only once. These data were also filed under a second study, of T cells in Graves' hyperthyroidism and ophthalmopathy. That publication notes: These patients, aged 18 to 65, had recently diagnosed hyperthyroidism lasting under 2 months. RT-PCR in the first round (using the HTBI primer set) targeted the TCR CDR3.

The sample here was peripheral blood mononuclear cells (PBMCs), taken at new diagnosis, from a patient treated with antithyroid drugs. The chain joins TRBV12-3 or TRBV12-4 to TRBJ2-3; D remains unclear. This clonotype was sampled from a man in his forties with Graves disease. Here the CDR3 DNA reads TGTGCCAGCAGCCTGCTGGGTCGGGCTAGCACAGATACGCAGTATTTT. Protein sequence: CASSLLGRASTDTQYF.